Each of the 31 T cell receptor beta chains below was sequenced from the same sample in a study of CD4+ T cells in melanoma. The data were produced by immunoSEQ multiplex PCR, yet TCRdb's version contains in-frame clones alone and is incomplete. The sample records 9,500 to 10,000 clones, about 72% being singletons. Sequenced sample: cells from a culture (not recorded whether cultured in vitro). All receptors come from a human donor with melanoma.

The chain couples TRBV5-1 to TRBJ1-1, with D perhaps matching TRBD1 (5 bases). Trimming pared 4 bases from V and 1 base from J, leaving 26 bases between. The CDR3 length is 19 residues. Germline-derived CDR1 and CDR2 are SGHRS and YFSETQ. CDR3 sequence (DNA): TGCGCCAGCAGCACGGTCGCAGGTCAGTCTTGGGGACCGAACACTGAAGCTTTCTTT. This sequence encodes CASSTVAGQSWGPNTEAFF.

DNA of the CDR3: TGCGCCAGCAGCTCAAAAGACAGGAACTACGAGCAGTACTTC. This sequence encodes CASSSKDRNYEQYF. This sequence joins TRBV5-1 and TRBJ2-7, with a possible D match to TRBD1 (6 bases). CDR3 length: 14 residues. The V and J ends lost 3 bases and 3 bases respectively, with 13 bases between them. Germline CDR1 and CDR2: SGHRS and YFSETQ.

The V call is TRBV4-1, the J call TRBJ2-1, with 8 bases that match TRBD2. The germline CDR1 and CDR2 sequences are MGHRA and YSYEKL. J gave up 4 bases and V 1 base, and 9 bases lay outside the gene matches. The CDR3 covers 17 residues. The CDR3 region has the DNA TGCGCCAGCAGCCAAGGAAGGGTTCCGGGGGGGTACAATGAGCAGTTCTTC. Its translation is CASSQGRVPGGYNEQFF.

J is TRBJ2-1 and V is TRBV5-5; perhaps TRBD1 as D (6 bases). CDR1 is SGHKS and CDR2 is YYEKEE in the germline V gene (reference sequence). The CDR3 is made up of 14 amino acids. Trimming took off 8 bases at V and 5 bases at J, with 17 bases between the two ends. The CDR3 protein is CARTSFPGDNEQFF. CDR3 bases: TGTGCCAGGACCTCATTCCCAGGGGACAATGAGCAGTTCTTC.

The J gene is TRBJ2-4, the V gene TRBV18; 8 bases fit TRBD1. With V trimmed by 6 bases and J by 7 bases, 8 bases remained unmatched. This CDR3 contains 14 residues. Germline CDR1 is KGHSH and CDR2 is LQKENI. The CDR3 DNA sequence: TGTGCCAGCTCGGCAGACAGGGGTTCTAACATTCAGTACTTC. It specifies CASSADRGSNIQYF.

The gene calls are TRBV4-1 and TRBJ2-1; TRBD2 matches 8 bases. Germline assignment: CDR1 MGHRA and CDR2 YSYEKL. Unmatched junction bases numbered 9, after V lost 1 base and J lost 4 bases. CDR3 length equals 17 residues. The CDR3 region has the DNA TGCGCCAGCAGCCAAGGACCTCTCGGGGGGGCGTACAATGAGCAGTTCTTC. It is translated as CASSQGPLGGAYNEQFF.

Only a few counts were recorded for this clone. J is TRBJ1-1 and V is TRBV15; D not certain. This CDR3 spans 15 amino acids. V gave up 2 bases and J gave up 5 bases, with 15 bases separating them. The V gene's germline CDR1 is LNHNV and CDR2 YYDKDF (reference sequence). CDR3 region: CATSRSDPGGTEAFF. The DNA for the CDR3 is TGTGCCACCAGCAGATCCGATCCTGGAGGAACTGAAGCTTTCTTT. The full variable domain, rest sourced from reference TRBV15 and TRBJ1-1, is DAMVIQNPRYQVTQFGKPVTLSCSQTLNHNVMYWYQQKSSQAPKLLFHYYDKDFNNEADTPDNFQSRRPNTSFCFLDIRSPGLGDTAMYLCATSRSDPGGTEAFFGQGTRLTVV.

This chain joins TRBV4-2 and TRBJ2-7; D might be TRBD2 (6 bases). The V and J ends lost 4 bases and 0 bases respectively, with 22 bases between them. The germline gives CDR1 LGHNA, CDR2 YNFKEQ. CDR3 length equals 18 residues. CDR3 sequence (DNA): TGTGCCAGCAGCCGCGGGACCGGCGGATTGGCCAACTCCTACGAGCAGTACTTC. Its translation is CASSRGTGGLANSYEQYF.

The V gene is TRBV19, the J gene TRBJ1-6; D may be TRBD1 (6 bases). The germline CDR1 and CDR2 sequences are LNHDA and SQIVND (reference sequence). V lost 3 bases to trimming and J lost 5 bases, with 8 bases between them. The CDR3 runs 14 residues. The CDR3 sequence is CASSIGGDNSPLHF. DNA for the CDR3: TGTGCCAGTAGTATTGGGGGCGATAATTCACCCCTCCACTTT.

This chain uses TRBV6-6 with TRBJ2-2; D ambiguous. The length of the CDR3 is 14 residues. Trimming took 6 bases from V and 5 from J, leaving 13 bases between them. The germline V gene encodes CDR1 MNHNY and CDR2 SVGAGI (reference sequence). CDR3 sequence (DNA): TGTGCCAGCAGCCAGCGACAAGGAACCGGGGAGCTGTTTTTT. Its translation: CASSQRQGTGELFF.

The chain has TRBV5-1 and TRBJ1-1; D is perhaps TRBD1 (5 bases). Germline V gives CDR1 SGHRS, CDR2 YFSETQ. Trimming took 2 bases from V and 8 from J, leaving 13 bases between them. The CDR3 covers 13 residues. CDR3 in DNA: TGCGCCAGCAGCTTTGGCCAGGGCGTCGAAGCTTTCTTT. This gives the protein CASSFGQGVEAFF.

The chain links TRBV20-1 to TRBJ2-3; D is ambiguous. The CDR3 runs to 11 residues. V was trimmed by 6 bases and J by 2 bases, leaving 6 bases between them. CDR1 is DFQATT, CDR2 SNEGSKA, per germline (reference sequence). CDR3 in amino acids: CSAPITDTQYF. The CDR3 DNA follows: TGCAGTGCCCCGATCACAGATACGCAGTATTTT.

The chain recombines TRBV9 with TRBJ2-2; 7 nucleotides agree with TRBD1. The J segment lost 3 bases and the V segment lost 5 bases, leaving 4 bases of the junction unmatched. This CDR3 has 14 residues. Germline loops: CDR1 SGDLS, CDR2 YYNGEE. CDR3 DNA sequence: TGTGCCAGCAGTGCCACAGGGGACACCGGGGAGCTGTTTTTT. It is translated as CASSATGDTGELFF.

This clone is a singleton in its sample. This chain uses TRBV5-1 with TRBJ2-3, with TRBD2 matching 8 bases. CDR3 length equals 16 residues. J lost 4 bases, V lost 0 bases, and 7 bases had no gene match. Germline CDR1 SGHRS, CDR2 YFSETQ. In nucleotides, the CDR3 is TGCGCCAGCAGCTTGGTGGCAGGAGCGGGGGCAGATACGCAGTATTTT. Amino acids: CASSLVAGAGADTQYF.

The V call is TRBV6-1, the J call TRBJ1-4, with D maybe TRBD1 (6 bases). CDR1 and CDR2 (germline): MNHNS, SASEGT. The length of the CDR3 is 14 residues. V lost 4 bases to trimming and J lost 7 bases, with 13 bases between them. This chain's CDR3 is CASSGGGAGEKLFF. In nucleotides, the CDR3 is TGTGCCAGCAGTGGCGGGGGCGCGGGTGAAAAACTGTTTTTT.

The genes are TRBV9 and TRBJ2-5; 12 bases fit TRBD2. The V gene's germline CDR1 is SGDLS and CDR2 YYNGEE. V dropped 7 bases and J dropped 3; count of bases not matched to a gene: 4. The CDR3 consists of 14 residues. The CDR3 DNA reads as TGTGCCAGCGCTAGCGGGGGGGCTGAAGAGACCCAGTACTTC. Translated, it gives CASASGGAEETQYF. The full variable domain, rest sourced from reference TRBV9 and TRBJ2-5, is DSGVTQTPKHLITATGQRVTLRCSPRSGDLSVYWYQQSLDQGLQFLIQYYNGEERAKGNILERFSAQQFPDLHSELNLSSLELGDSALYFCASASGGAEETQYFGPGTRLLVL.

The genes are TRBV18 and TRBJ1-1; 9 nucleotides agree with TRBD1. Germline V gene sequence: CDR1 KGHSH, CDR2 LQKENI. CDR3 length equals 16 residues. Unmatched junction bases numbered 12, after V lost 4 bases and J lost 6 bases. The CDR3 spells CASSRIPGQGTAEAFF. The DNA for the CDR3 is TGTGCCAGCTCACGCATACCGGGACAGGGTACAGCTGAAGCTTTCTTT.

The chain recombines TRBV19 with TRBJ1-2; possibly TRBD1 for D (5 bases). Looked up from germline, CDR1 is LNHDA and CDR2 is SQIVND (reference sequence). The V end lost 9 bases, the J end lost 6 bases, and 20 bases lay between the germline ends. The CDR3 totals 14 residues. The CDR3 reads CASMDAGRAHGYTF. The DNA of the CDR3 is TGTGCCAGCATGGATGCAGGCAGGGCCCATGGCTACACCTTC.

There are a few counts of this clone. This chain uses TRBV18 with TRBJ2-7, with 12 bases that match TRBD2. CDR1 is KGHSH, CDR2 LQKENI, per germline. V trimming: 4 bases; J trimming: 2 bases; junction bases outside the gene matches: 9. This CDR3 is built from 17 residues. This CDR3 is CASSLNSGLAGTYEQYF. DNA for the CDR3: TGTGCCAGCTCACTTAACTCTGGACTAGCGGGGACCTACGAGCAGTACTTC.

This clone was counted a few times. The V gene is TRBV5-1, the J gene TRBJ2-2; the match to TRBD2 covers 10 bases. Trimming at V came to 4 bases and at J to 3 bases, leaving 3 bases not matched to a gene. Germline V CDR1 and CDR2: SGHRS, YFSETQ. The CDR3 covers 15 residues. CDR3 residues: CASSTGLADTGELFF. CDR3 DNA sequence: TGCGCCAGCAGCACCGGACTAGCGGACACCGGGGAGCTGTTTTTT.

This clone was counted once. J is TRBJ1-1 and V is TRBV7-9, with D uncertain. CDR1 is SEHNR and CDR2 is FQNEAQ in the germline V gene (reference sequence). V shed 5 bases and J shed 1 base, with 23 bases lying between them. This CDR3 has 18 residues. The CDR3 DNA follows: TGTGCCAGCAGCCCCTTTCGAGGATTTGGCAGCCAGAACACTGAAGCTTTCTTT. Residues: CASSPFRGFGSQNTEAFF. Based on the CDR3 plus reference TRBV7-9 and TRBJ1-1, the full variable domain is DTGVSQNPRHKITKRGQNVTFRCDPISEHNRLYWYRQTLGQGPEFLTYFQNEAQLEKSRLLSDRFSAERPKGSFSTLEIQRTEQGDSAMYLCASSPFRGFGSQNTEAFFGQGTRLTVV.

V and J are TRBV6-6 and TRBJ2-2, with D perhaps matching TRBD2 (5 bases). The CDR3 is 14 residues long. V shed 0 bases and J shed 7 bases, with 9 bases lying between them. Germline lookup yields CDR1 MNHNY and CDR2 SVGAGI (reference sequence). CDR3 residues: CASSYSASLGELFF. The CDR3 DNA reads TGTGCCAGCAGTTACTCGGCTAGCCTCGGGGAGCTGTTTTTT.

CDR3 in amino acids: CASSWGGSNYGYTF. In nucleotides, the CDR3 is TGTGCCAGCAGCTGGGGCGGGTCTAACTATGGCTACACCTTC. V usage is TRBV7-2 and J usage is TRBJ1-2, with D maybe TRBD1 (5 bases). The germline V and J ends were trimmed by 4 bases and 0 bases, with 9 bases remaining between them. CDR3 size: 14 residues. CDR1 is SGHTA and CDR2 is FQGNSA in the germline V gene.

This clone was observed a single time. The chain recombines TRBV5-1 with TRBJ2-3, with unresolved D. V shed 2 bases and J shed 2 bases, with 9 bases lying between them. The CDR3 extends over 14 amino acids. Germline lookup yields CDR1 SGHRS and CDR2 YFSETQ. CDR3 DNA sequence: TGCGCCAGCAGCTTATCCGTGTACACAGATACGCAGTATTTT. Translated: CASSLSVYTDTQYF.

The chain joins TRBV7-6 to TRBJ2-2; D call uncertain. V lost 2 bases and J 5 bases, leaving 9 bases between the germline ends. CDR3 size: 14 residues. Germline loops: CDR1 SGHVS, CDR2 FNYEAQ. CDR3 protein: CASSLLSTTGELFF. CDR3 sequence (DNA): TGTGCCAGCAGCTTATTGTCAACAACCGGGGAGCTGTTTTTT.

This clone was seen a single time. The chain combines TRBV18 with TRBJ1-1, with D unresolved. V was clipped by 3 bases and J by 5 bases, with 16 bases between them. The length of the CDR3 is 15 residues. Germline V gives CDR1 KGHSH, CDR2 LQKENI. DNA of the CDR3: TGTGCCAGCTCACCCAACTCGGAGGTAGGAACTGAAGCTTTCTTT. Translation gives CASSPNSEVGTEAFF.

This chain joins TRBV30 and TRBJ2-7; TRBD1 aligns across 7 bases. The J segment lost 2 bases and the V segment lost 5 bases, leaving 3 bases of the junction unmatched. CDR1 is GTSNPN, CDR2 SVGIG, per germline (reference sequence). This CDR3 spans 12 amino acids. The CDR3 DNA follows: TGTGCCTGGGGTGACAGGGCCTACGAGCAGTACTTC. It translates to CAWGDRAYEQYF.

This clone was counted only a few times. The chain uses TRBV27 and TRBJ1-1, with 8 bases lining up with TRBD1. In germline, CDR1 is MNHEY, CDR2 SMNVEV (reference sequence). V lost 6 bases, J lost 6 bases, and 12 bases stayed unmatched. The CDR3 spans 15 residues. The CDR3 reads CASRGRTGLGAEAFF. The CDR3 coding sequence is TGTGCCAGCAGAGGGCGGACAGGGCTTGGCGCTGAAGCTTTCTTT.

This clone was seen a handful of times. CDR3 nucleotide sequence: TGCGCCAGCAGCTTGGGGACTAGCTGGGCCACAGATACGCAGTATTTT. Translating gives CASSLGTSWATDTQYF. J is TRBJ2-3 and V is TRBV5-1; TRBD2 aligns across 8 bases. This CDR3 contains 16 residues. From germline, CDR1 is SGHRS and CDR2 YFSETQ. V was pared by 0 bases and J by 2 bases, with 5 bases of the junction left unmatched. The variable domain in full, completed from reference TRBV5-1 and TRBJ2-3, reads KAGVTQTPRYLIKTRGQQVTLSCSPISGHRSVSWYQQTPGQGLQFLFEYFSETQRNKGNFPGRFSGRQFSNSRSEMNVSTLELGDSALYLCASSLGTSWATDTQYFGPGTRLTVL.

The V call is TRBV6-5, the J call TRBJ2-3; 8 bases align to TRBD2. Germline assignment: CDR1 MNHEY and CDR2 SVGAGI. The V segment lost 0 bases and the J segment 2 bases; nucleotides outside the gene matches: 4. CDR3 length: 16 residues. DNA of the CDR3: TGTGCCAGCAGTTACTCTGCTAGCGGGTTCACAGATACGCAGTATTTT. Protein: CASSYSASGFTDTQYF.

With regard to this clone: Other DNA sequences in the sample encode the same CDR3. This chain joins TRBV7-3 and TRBJ2-5; 7 bases agree with TRBD1. The germline CDR1 and CDR2 sequences are SGHTA and FQGTGA. V was pared by 5 bases and J by 4 bases, with 4 bases of the junction left unmatched. CDR3 length equals 13 residues. The CDR3 region has the DNA TGTGCCAGCAGCGCCTACAGGGGAGAGACCCAGTACTTC. It encodes CASSAYRGETQYF.